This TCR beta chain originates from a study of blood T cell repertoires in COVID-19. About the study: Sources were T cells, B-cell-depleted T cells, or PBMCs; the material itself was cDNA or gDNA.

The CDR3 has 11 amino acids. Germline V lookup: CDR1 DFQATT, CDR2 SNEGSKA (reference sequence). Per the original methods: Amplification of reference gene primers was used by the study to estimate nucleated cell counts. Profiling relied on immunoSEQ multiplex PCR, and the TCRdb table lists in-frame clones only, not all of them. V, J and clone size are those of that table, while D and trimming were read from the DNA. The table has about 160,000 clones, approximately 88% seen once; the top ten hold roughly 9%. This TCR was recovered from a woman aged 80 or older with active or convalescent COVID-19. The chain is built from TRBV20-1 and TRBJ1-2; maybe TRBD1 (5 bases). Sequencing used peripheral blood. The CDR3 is CTAGGPYGYTF. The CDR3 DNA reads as TGCACCGCGGGGGGACCCTATGGCTACACCTTC.